The 27 T cell receptor beta chains below were found in one sample sequenced in a study of monozygotic twins with inflammatory bowel disease. TCRdb re-called the 5' RACE reads; every CDR3 protein appears as one record, without DNA. The table gives around 410,000 distinct CDR3 sequences; the top ten clones make up 2% to 2.5% of it. The sequenced material came from blood. Receptors were obtained from a human donor with ulcerative colitis or Crohn's disease, or a healthy co-twin of an affected twin (not recorded which).

This chain connects TRBV29-1 to TRBJ2-6; TCRdb's D call of TRBD1 is untestable without DNA. The CDR3 contains 15 residues. Germline CDR1 SQVTM, CDR2 ANQGSEA. This chain's CDR3 is CSVVTGESGANVLTF. Full variable domain (rest looked up from reference TRBV29-1 and TRBJ2-6): SAVISQKPSRDICQRGTSLTIQCQVDSQVTMMFWYRQQPGQSLTLIATANQGSEATYESGFVIDKFPISRPNLTFSTLTVSNMSPEDSSIYLCSVVTGESGANVLTFGAGSRLTVL.

V and J are TRBV7-9 and TRBJ2-2. CDR3 length: 16 residues. Germline V gives CDR1 SEHNR, CDR2 FQNEAQ (reference sequence). CDR3 protein: CASSHKAAIIPGELFF.

The rearrangement links TRBV2 to TRBJ1-1. CDR1 SNHLY and CDR2 FYNNEI come from the germline V gene. This CDR3 region has 13 residues. CDR3 sequence reads: CASLIGPNTEAFF.

The V call is TRBV7-2, the J call TRBJ2-7. Germline-derived CDR1 and CDR2 are SGHTA and FQGNSA. This CDR3 is 15 amino acids long. The CDR3 reads CASSSGSLRAYEQYF. Complete variable domain (other parts from reference TRBV7-2 and TRBJ2-7): GAGVSQSPSNKVTEKGKDVELRCDPISGHTALYWYRQSLGQGLEFLIYFQGNSAPDKSGLPSDRFSAERTGGSVSTLTIQRTQQEDSAVYLCASSSGSLRAYEQYFGPGTRLTVT.

V and J are TRBV4-3 and TRBJ2-3; TCRdb outputs TRBD2, but without DNA this stays unchecked. Germline-derived CDR1 and CDR2 are LGHNA and YSLEER. The CDR3 is 14 residues long. CDR3 sequence reads: CASSPSSSRDTQYF.

The rearrangement links TRBV12-3 or TRBV12-4 to TRBJ2-3; the TCRdb call, TRBD2, lacks DNA for checking. The CDR3 is made up of 16 amino acids. The CDR3 here is CASSFGGGSAGDTQYF.

The chain employs TRBV28 and TRBJ2-7; TCRdb calls TRBD1, which cannot be checked without DNA. This CDR3 has 13 amino acids. The germline gives CDR1 MDHEN, CDR2 SYDVKM. This chain's CDR3 is CASVGTNSYEQYF.

The chain joins TRBV20-1 to TRBJ2-2; TCRdb picks TRBD1, but there is no DNA to check that call. This CDR3 region has 13 residues. Germline assignment: CDR1 DFQATT and CDR2 SNEGSKA (reference sequence). This CDR3 reads CSGTGPNTGELFF.

The V call is TRBV7-9, the J call TRBJ1-2; TCRdb reports TRBD1, a call that lacks DNA to check it against. Germline values: CDR1 SEHNR, CDR2 FQNEAQ (reference sequence). CDR3 length: 14 amino acids. The CDR3 here is CASSSRDRGYGYTF.

This chain joins TRBV11-2 and TRBJ2-1; the D call of TRBD1 rests on TCRdb alone, since no DNA is present to check it. This CDR3 has 13 amino acids. Germline V gene sequence: CDR1 SGHAT, CDR2 FQNNGV. CDR3 loop: CASSLDLGGEQFF.

The chain combines TRBV19 with TRBJ1-2; TCRdb gives TRBD1 as the D gene, but with no DNA this cannot be confirmed. This CDR3 has 13 amino acids. Germline-derived CDR1 and CDR2 are LNHDA and SQIVND (reference sequence). The CDR3 here is CASSDGGHYGYTF.

V is TRBV7-2 and J is TRBJ1-2. Germline lookup yields CDR1 SGHTA and CDR2 FQGNSA. This CDR3 comprises 13 residues. CDR3 in amino acids: CASSLATPYGYTF.

This chain joins TRBV19 and TRBJ1-5; absent DNA, TCRdb's TRBD1 call cannot be checked. The CDR3 runs 14 residues. Per germline, CDR1 LNHDA and CDR2 SQIVND (reference sequence). The CDR3 sequence: CASSADRRNQPQHF.

The chain couples TRBV5-1 to TRBJ1-1; TCRdb's D gene call, TRBD1, goes unchecked for lack of DNA. Germline CDR1 is SGHRS and CDR2 is YFSETQ. The CDR3 has 13 amino acids. CDR3 residues: CASRPGVNTEAFF.

The chain couples TRBV29-1 to TRBJ2-7; as DNA is missing, the TRBD1 call by TCRdb cannot be tested. This CDR3 is built from 13 residues. Germline V gene data show CDR1 as SQVTM and CDR2 as ANQGSEA. CDR3 sequence reads: CSAGGRSRDEQYF.

This chain joins TRBV5-1 and TRBJ2-1; with no DNA, the TCRdb D assignment of TRBD1 cannot be verified. Germline assignment: CDR1 SGHRS and CDR2 YFSETQ. The CDR3 covers 17 residues. The CDR3 is CASSLIPGAASYNEQFF.

The chain's CDR3 is CASSYGQGMNTEAFF. This chain connects TRBV7-9 to TRBJ1-1; checking the TCRdb D call of TRBD1 is not possible without DNA. CDR3 length equals 15 residues. The germline CDR1 and CDR2 sequences are SEHNR and FQNEAQ (reference sequence).

This chain uses TRBV12-3 or TRBV12-4 with TRBJ1-2; the D gene TCRdb calls, TRBD1, cannot be checked with no DNA. This CDR3 spans 15 amino acids. This CDR3 reads CASSPRQGSNYGYTF.

The V gene is TRBV6-1, the J gene TRBJ2-5; TCRdb's assignment of TRBD1 cannot be checked, as there is no DNA. The CDR3 sequence is 15 residues long. Germline values: CDR1 MNHNS, CDR2 SASEGT. CDR3 region: CASRPDLRQGETQYF.

The V and J genes are TRBV5-6 and TRBJ1-5. The CDR3 sequence is 14 residues long. Germline V gene sequence: CDR1 SGHDT, CDR2 YYEEEE. This CDR3 reads CASSSAYSNQPQHF.

The rearrangement links TRBV28 to TRBJ1-2; TCRdb's D call, TRBD1, is unchecked because there is no DNA. CDR3 length: 14 residues. CDR1 and CDR2 (germline): MDHEN, SYDVKM. This chain's CDR3 is CASSPDRARYGYTF.

The V and J genes are TRBV7-9 and TRBJ1-1. Germline V gene data show CDR1 as SEHNR and CDR2 as FQNEAQ (reference sequence). The CDR3 runs 12 residues. CDR3 loop: CASSLEDAGAFF.

This rearrangement joins TRBV5-8 to TRBJ1-5. This CDR3 is built from 12 residues. In germline, CDR1 is SGHTS, CDR2 YDEGEE. CDR3 sequence: CASSLGWGPQHF.

The chain is built from TRBV20-1 and TRBJ1-2. The length of the CDR3 is 14 residues. Germline values: CDR1 DFQATT, CDR2 SNEGSKA (reference sequence). CDR3 sequence: CSARRDIGERGYTF.

This CDR3 reads CASSFGQDERSPLHF. V is TRBV5-6 and J is TRBJ1-6; TCRdb gives TRBD1 as the D gene, but with no DNA this cannot be confirmed. This CDR3 is 15 amino acids long. The V gene's germline CDR1 is SGHDT and CDR2 YYEEEE.

The chain is built from TRBV11-2 and TRBJ2-1; absent DNA, TCRdb's TRBD1 call cannot be checked. The CDR3 runs to 14 residues. Germline-derived CDR1 and CDR2 are SGHAT and FQNNGV. CDR3 loop: CASSSMGGNNEQFF.

The CDR3 loop is CASSPWTGGRAEAFF. J is TRBJ1-1 and V is TRBV9; TCRdb outputs TRBD1, but without DNA this stays unchecked. Per germline, CDR1 SGDLS and CDR2 YYNGEE. The CDR3 runs to 15 residues.